A selection of T cell receptor beta chains follows, all from one sample in a study of T cells expressing NK-cell markers. With the 5' RACE reads reprocessed, TCRdb shows one record per CDR3 protein and no DNA. The sample table sets out 500,000 to 600,000 distinct CDR3 sequences. Sequenced sample: blood T cells: a sorted CD56 or NKG2C T cell subset, CD4+ or CD8+ T cells, or bulk PBMC T cells (not recorded which). The receptors were sampled from a man between 18 and 35 years old in good health. CDR3s include the opening cysteine and the closing phenylalanine or tryptophan. Fields, in order: J gene, V gene, CDR3 protein.

>TRBJ1-2|TRBV20-1
CSAGGGSLSGYTF
>TRBJ1-2|TRBV20-1
CSQTGDHGYTF
>TRBJ2-3|TRBV3-1
CASSHTSGTDTQYF
>TRBJ2-5|TRBV4-1
CASRLWAGGAQETQYF
>TRBJ2-1|TRBV27
CASSSTSGQSSYNEQFF
>TRBJ2-1|TRBV5-1
CASSLGAVDNEQFF
>TRBJ1-3|TRBV28
CASSGQGIIRNTIYF
>TRBJ2-5|TRBV7-8
CASSLAPPLDRGPQETQYF
>TRBJ1-1|TRBV29-1
CSAPGVNTEAFF
>TRBJ2-1|TRBV11-1
CASSLVSGSDEQFF
>TRBJ2-7|TRBV6-5
CASSSPDREWVREQYF
>TRBJ1-4|TRBV20-1
CSAREAQGELFF
>TRBJ2-2|TRBV4-3
CASSQVTSGRANTGELFF
>TRBJ1-4|TRBV4-3
CASSQSSIATNEKLFF
>TRBJ2-1|TRBV5-1
CASSLGTLAGSGYNEQFF
>TRBJ2-2|TRBV30
CAWNRAMVAGELFF
>TRBJ1-2|TRBV20-1
CSASLGGAGYTF
>TRBJ1-2|TRBV9
CASSVDDRGYYGYTF
>TRBJ1-2|TRBV20-1
CSARDGDSGYTF
>TRBJ2-3|TRBV4-2
CASSQVGLSIRTDTQYF
>TRBJ2-2|TRBV9
CASSVGASGRAGELFF
>TRBJ1-4|TRBV29-1
CSVRVGGGNEKLFF
>TRBJ2-2|TRBV2
CASKQENTGELFF
>TRBJ2-1|TRBV29-1
CSVEGLGLHNEQFF
>TRBJ1-1|TRBV11-2
CASSPLEERWDTEAFF
>TRBJ1-1|TRBV12-3/TRBV12-4
CASSNRDRGRMAFF